This TCR beta chain was recorded in a study of blood T cells in healthy people across ages. The germline V and J ends were trimmed by 6 bases and 7 bases, with 9 bases remaining between them. The CDR3 sequence is 12 residues long. Germline V gives CDR1 MDHEN, CDR2 SYDVKM. Through a sample-barcoded 5' primer and a J-beta primer mix, a second PCR was run for about 6 to 12 cycles. TCRdb used MiXCR to reprocess the 5' RACE reads, holding one entry per CDR3 protein. The data show 1,800,000 or so distinct CDR3 sequences, roughly two fifths seen once. Sequences were obtained from blood. The chain employs TRBV28 and TRBJ2-2, with D unclear. This TCR came from a human donor in good health. CDR3 loop: CASSADGGELFF. CDR3 DNA: TGTGCCAGCAGCGCCGACGGCGGGGAGCTGTTTTTT.